This T cell receptor (beta chain) was sequenced in a study of blood T cell repertoires in COVID-19 (TCRdb year 2020). About the full investigation: The collaborator samples originated in the United States, Italy and Spain and spanned the acute and convalescent phases of COVID-19. The prospective study material was composed of cDNA or gDNA derived from T cells, B-cell-depleted T cells, or PBMCs. Deeply sampled blood TCRbeta repertoires from subjects exposed to, actively infected with, or recovered from COVID-19 were included in the dataset. A freely available public database, intended as a resource for researchers studying the immune response to SARS-CoV-2, is where the repertoires were released. Samples came from the ongoing ImmuneRACE study (first 160 participants) plus 1,254 subjects from 6 global collaborators. The sample metadata nearly always contained a de-identified subject ID, COVID-19 status, age in years and sex. Where HLA class I and class II types were available, the types were taken from metadata supplied by the sample provider, not from assay-based typing.

The immunoSEQ Assay, a bias-controlled multiplex PCR, was used to amplify TCRbeta CDR3 regions from genomic DNA. Per the authors' processing: Nucleated cell counts per sample were estimated from amplification of reference gene primers within the assay. Sequence reads were collapsed and filtered to measure the absolute abundance of every unique TCRbeta CDR3 rearrangement. Productive Simpson clonality was computed per sample as the square root of Simpson's diversity index over productive rearrangements. TCRdb obtained this table from immuneACCESS and retained in-frame rearrangements with V and J assigned. These tables miss some clones; where compared with another copy, unresolved V genes account for less than half of the shortfall, and the remainder is unexplained. The DNA gave D and trimming, while V, J and clone size come from that table. The sample table lists roughly 160,000 clones, about 83% of them with a count of one. The ten top clones hold roughly 2% of the sample.

CDR1 and CDR2, per the germline V gene, are SGHAT and FQNNGV. Inclusive of the bounding cysteine and phenylalanine, the CDR3 is 15 residues long. Only CDR3 DNA is held: 45 bases, read in frame from base 1. V is cut back by 4 bases and J by 4 bases, with 9 bases in the junction unmatched. Here is what the overall study found, with its caveats: How much clinical and demographic metadata was included differed by source and by participant, and the metadata was provided uncurated.

Whole blood was collected in K2EDTA tubes by collaborating institutions according to the institutions' own protocols. Collaborator samples were shipped for TCRbeta analysis as frozen whole blood, isolated PBMCs, or DNA extracted from either sample type. As concerns this clone: The target of this receptor is not known. Nothing much larger sits one base from this clone, and base qualities are not available.

This TCR came from a woman older than 75 with acute or convalescent COVID-19. Sequencing input: peripheral blood. This chain joins TRBV11-2 to TRBJ1-1; a stretch of 7 junction bases matches TRBD1. The DNA is as follows: TGTGCCAGCAGCTCGTCGACAGGGCGGGTCACTGAAGCTTTCTTT. Its amino acids are CASSSSTGRVTEAFF.